This T cell receptor (beta chain) appears in the sequencing data of a study of response to subunit inactivated influenza vaccine. This clonotype was seen many times. Trimming stripped 3 bases from V and 5 bases from J, with 12 bases between. Germline values: CDR1 SGHDT, CDR2 YYEEEE. The CDR3 spans 13 residues. TCRdb re-called the RT-PCR reads through MiXCR, storing one row per CDR3 protein. This sample carries some 480,000 distinct CDR3 sequences, over 9.5% of them seen once, and the ten largest clones take approximately 12%. The receptor comes from a man in his fifties or sixties who received an inactivated influenza vaccine. Sequencing used PBMCs from blood, obtained about 6 weeks after vaccination. V usage is TRBV5-6 and J usage is TRBJ2-7, with D possibly called TRBD1 or TRBD2 (5 bases each). Here the CDR3 reads CASSSGTQNEQYF. The CDR3 DNA follows: TGTGCCAGCAGCTCCGGGACCCAGAACGAGCAGTACTTC.